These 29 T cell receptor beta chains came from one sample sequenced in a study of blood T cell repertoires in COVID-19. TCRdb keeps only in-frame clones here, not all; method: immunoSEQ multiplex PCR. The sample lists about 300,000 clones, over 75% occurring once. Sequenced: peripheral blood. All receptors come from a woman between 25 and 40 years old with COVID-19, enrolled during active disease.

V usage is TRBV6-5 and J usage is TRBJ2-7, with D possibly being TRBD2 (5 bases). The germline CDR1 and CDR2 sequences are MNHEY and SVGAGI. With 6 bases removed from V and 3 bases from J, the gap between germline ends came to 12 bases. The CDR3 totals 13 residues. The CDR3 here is CASSSSGGYEQYF. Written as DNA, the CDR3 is TGTGCCAGCAGCTCGAGCGGCGGCTACGAGCAGTACTTC.

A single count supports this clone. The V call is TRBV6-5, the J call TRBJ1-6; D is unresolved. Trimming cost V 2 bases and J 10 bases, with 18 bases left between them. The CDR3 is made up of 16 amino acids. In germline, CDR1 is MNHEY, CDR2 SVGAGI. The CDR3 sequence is CASSYKPHKAGSPLHF. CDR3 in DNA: TGTGCCAGCAGTTACAAACCCCACAAGGCGGGGTCACCCCTCCACTTT.

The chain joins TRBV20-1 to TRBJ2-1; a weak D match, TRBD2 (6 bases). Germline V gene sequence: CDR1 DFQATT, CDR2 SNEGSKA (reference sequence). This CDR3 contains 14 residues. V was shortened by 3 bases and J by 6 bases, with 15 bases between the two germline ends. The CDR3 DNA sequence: TGCAGTGCTAGTGGGTTGCGGGATCTCAATGAGCAGTTCTTC. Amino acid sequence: CSASGLRDLNEQFF.

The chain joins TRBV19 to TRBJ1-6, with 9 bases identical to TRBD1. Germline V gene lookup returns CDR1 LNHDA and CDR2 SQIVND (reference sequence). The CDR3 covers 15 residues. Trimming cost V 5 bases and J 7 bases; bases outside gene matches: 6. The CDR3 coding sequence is TGTGCCAGTAGTGCTGGGACAGGGCTGAATTCACCCCTCCACTTT. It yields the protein CASSAGTGLNSPLHF.

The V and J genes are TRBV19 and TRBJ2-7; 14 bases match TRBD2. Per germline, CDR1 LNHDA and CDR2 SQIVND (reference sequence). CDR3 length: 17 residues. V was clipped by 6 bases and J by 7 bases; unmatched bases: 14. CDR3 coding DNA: TGTGCCAGTAGCTCGGGACTAGCGGGAGCCACCGCGTGGGAGCAGTACTTC. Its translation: CASSSGLAGATAWEQYF.

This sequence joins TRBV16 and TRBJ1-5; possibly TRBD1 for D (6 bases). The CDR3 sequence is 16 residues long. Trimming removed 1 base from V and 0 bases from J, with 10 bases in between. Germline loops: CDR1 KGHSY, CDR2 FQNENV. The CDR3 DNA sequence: TGTGCCAGCAGCCAATTTCAGGGGTTTAGCAATCAGCCCCAGCATTTT. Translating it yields CASSQFQGFSNQPQHF.

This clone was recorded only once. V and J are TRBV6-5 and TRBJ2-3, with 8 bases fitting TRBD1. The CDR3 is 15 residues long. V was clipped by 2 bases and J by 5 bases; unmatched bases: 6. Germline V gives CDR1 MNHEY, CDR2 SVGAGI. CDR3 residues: CASSYGGQVIDTQYF. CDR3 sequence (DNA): TGTGCCAGCAGTTACGGGGGACAGGTTATAGATACGCAGTATTTT.

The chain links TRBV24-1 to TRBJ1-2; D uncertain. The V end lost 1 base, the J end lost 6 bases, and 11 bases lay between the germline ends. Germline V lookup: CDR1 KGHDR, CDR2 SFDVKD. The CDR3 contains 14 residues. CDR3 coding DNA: TGTGCCACCAGTGATTTAGCCCGTTTGGATGGCTACACCTTC. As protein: CATSDLARLDGYTF.

The CDR3 is CASSLKGDTEAFF. The CDR3, as DNA: TGTGCCAGCAGTTTAAAGGGGGACACTGAAGCTTTCTTT. The chain is built from TRBV12-3 or TRBV12-4 and TRBJ1-1, with D possibly matching TRBD1 (6 bases). The CDR3 consists of 13 residues. Trimming removed 2 bases from V and 3 bases from J, with 7 bases in between.

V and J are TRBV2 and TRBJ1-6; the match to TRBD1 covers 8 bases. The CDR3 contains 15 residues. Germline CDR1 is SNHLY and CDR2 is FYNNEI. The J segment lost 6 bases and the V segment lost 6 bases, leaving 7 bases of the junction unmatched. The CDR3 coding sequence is TGTGCCAGCAGGTCAGGGGGCAGTAGTAATTCACCCCTCCACTTT. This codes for CASRSGGSSNSPLHF.

In DNA, the CDR3 is TGCAGCGTTGCCATTACTCAGGGCGAGACCCAGTACTTC. Translated: CSVAITQGETQYF. This chain uses TRBV29-1 with TRBJ2-5; D perhaps matches TRBD1 (5 bases). CDR3 length: 13 residues. Trimming left V 4 bases short and J 5 bases short, with 14 bases between. CDR1 SQVTM and CDR2 ANQGSEA come from the germline V gene.

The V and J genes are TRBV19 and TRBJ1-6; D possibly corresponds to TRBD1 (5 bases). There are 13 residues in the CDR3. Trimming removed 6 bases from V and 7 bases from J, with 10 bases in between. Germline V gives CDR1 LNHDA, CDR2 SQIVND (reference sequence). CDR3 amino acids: CASSLSGNSPLHF. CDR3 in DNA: TGTGCCAGTAGCCTCTCAGGGAATTCACCCCTCCACTTT.

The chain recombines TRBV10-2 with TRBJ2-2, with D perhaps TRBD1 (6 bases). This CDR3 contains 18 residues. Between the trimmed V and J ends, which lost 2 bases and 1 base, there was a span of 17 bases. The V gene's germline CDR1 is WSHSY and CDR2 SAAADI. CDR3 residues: CASSENTPGHKNTGELFF. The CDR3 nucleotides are TGCGCCAGCAGTGAGAATACCCCGGGACATAAGAACACCGGGGAGCTGTTTTTT.

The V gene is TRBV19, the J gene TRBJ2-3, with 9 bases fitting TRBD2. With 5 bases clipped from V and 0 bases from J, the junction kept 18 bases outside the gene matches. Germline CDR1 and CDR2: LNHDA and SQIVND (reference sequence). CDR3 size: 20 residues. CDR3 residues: CASSGPREAGGHPSTDTQYF. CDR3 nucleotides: TGTGCCAGTAGTGGTCCTAGGGAAGCGGGAGGACATCCGAGCACAGATACGCAGTATTTT.

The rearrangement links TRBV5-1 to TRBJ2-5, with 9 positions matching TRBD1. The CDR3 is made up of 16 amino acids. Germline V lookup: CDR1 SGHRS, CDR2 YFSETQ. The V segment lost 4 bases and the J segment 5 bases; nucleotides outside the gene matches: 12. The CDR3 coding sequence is TGCGCCAGCAGCCCAAGTCCGACAGGGGGAGGGGAGACCCAGTACTTC. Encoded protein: CASSPSPTGGGETQYF.

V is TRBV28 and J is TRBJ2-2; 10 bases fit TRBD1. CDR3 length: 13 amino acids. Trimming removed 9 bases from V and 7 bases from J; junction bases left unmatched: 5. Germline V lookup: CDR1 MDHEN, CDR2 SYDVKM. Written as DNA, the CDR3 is TGTGCCAGAAGACAGGGGGCTAACGGGGAGCTGTTTTTT. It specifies CARRQGANGELFF. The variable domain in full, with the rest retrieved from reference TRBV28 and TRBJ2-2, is DVKVTQSSRYLVKRTGEKVFLECVQDMDHENMFWYRQDPGLGLRLIYFSYDVKMKEKGDIPEGYSVSREKKERFSLILESASTNQTSMYLCARRQGANGELFFGEGSRLTVL.

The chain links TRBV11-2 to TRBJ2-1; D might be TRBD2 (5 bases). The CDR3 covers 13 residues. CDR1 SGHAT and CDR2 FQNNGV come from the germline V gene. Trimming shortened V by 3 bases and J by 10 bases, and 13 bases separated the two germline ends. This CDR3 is CASSFDNPGEQFF. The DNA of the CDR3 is TGTGCCAGCAGCTTCGACAACCCGGGGGAGCAGTTCTTC.

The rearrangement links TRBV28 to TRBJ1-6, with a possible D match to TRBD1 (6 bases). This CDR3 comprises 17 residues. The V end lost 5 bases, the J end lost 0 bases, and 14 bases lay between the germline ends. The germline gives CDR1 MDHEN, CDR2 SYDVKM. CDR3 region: CASSPGTSSSYNSPLHF. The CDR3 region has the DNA TGTGCCAGCAGTCCCGGGACAAGTAGCTCCTATAATTCACCCCTCCACTTT.

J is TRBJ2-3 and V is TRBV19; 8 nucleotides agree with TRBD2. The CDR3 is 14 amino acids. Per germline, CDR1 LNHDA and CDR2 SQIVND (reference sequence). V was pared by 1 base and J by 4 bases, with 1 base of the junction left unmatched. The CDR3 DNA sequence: TGTGCCAGTAGTATAGGACTAGCGCCAGATACGCAGTATTTT. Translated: CASSIGLAPDTQYF. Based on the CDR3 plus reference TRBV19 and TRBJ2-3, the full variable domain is DGGITQSPKYLFRKEGQNVTLSCEQNLNHDAMYWYRQDPGQGLRLIYYSQIVNDFQKGDIAEGYSVSREKKESFPLTVTSAQKNPTAFYLCASSIGLAPDTQYFGPGTRLTVL.

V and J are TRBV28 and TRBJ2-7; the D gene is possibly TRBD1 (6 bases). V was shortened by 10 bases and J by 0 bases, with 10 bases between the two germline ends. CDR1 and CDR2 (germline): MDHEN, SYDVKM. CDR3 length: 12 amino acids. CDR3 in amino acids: CATVDSSYEQYF. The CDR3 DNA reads TGTGCCACAGTGGACAGCTCCTACGAGCAGTACTTC.

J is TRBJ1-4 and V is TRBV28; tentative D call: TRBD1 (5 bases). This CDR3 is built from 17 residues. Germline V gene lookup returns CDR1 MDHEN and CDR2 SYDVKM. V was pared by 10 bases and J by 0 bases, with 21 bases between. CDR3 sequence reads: CAISTPTGLATNEKLFF. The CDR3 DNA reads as TGTGCCATTTCCACCCCCACAGGCCTGGCAACTAATGAAAAACTGTTTTTT.

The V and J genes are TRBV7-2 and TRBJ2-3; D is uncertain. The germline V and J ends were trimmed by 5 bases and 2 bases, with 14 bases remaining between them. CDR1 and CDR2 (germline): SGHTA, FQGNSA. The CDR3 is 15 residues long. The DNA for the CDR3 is TGTGCCAGCAGCCCTAGAGTTAAAGTCACAGATACGCAGTATTTT. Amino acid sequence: CASSPRVKVTDTQYF.

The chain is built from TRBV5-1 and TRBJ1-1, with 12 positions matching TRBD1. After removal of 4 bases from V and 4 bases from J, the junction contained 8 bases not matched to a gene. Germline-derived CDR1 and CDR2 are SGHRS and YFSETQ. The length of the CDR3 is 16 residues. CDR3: CASSIGTGGLGTEAFF. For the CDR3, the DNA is TGCGCCAGCAGCATCGGGACAGGGGGCTTAGGCACTGAAGCTTTCTTT.

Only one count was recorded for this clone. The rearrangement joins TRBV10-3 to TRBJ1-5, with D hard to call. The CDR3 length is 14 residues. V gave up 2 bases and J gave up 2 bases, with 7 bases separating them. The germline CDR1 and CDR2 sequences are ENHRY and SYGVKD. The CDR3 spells CAISEGGRNQPQHF. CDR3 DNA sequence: TGTGCCATCAGTGAGGGCGGGCGCAATCAGCCCCAGCATTTT.

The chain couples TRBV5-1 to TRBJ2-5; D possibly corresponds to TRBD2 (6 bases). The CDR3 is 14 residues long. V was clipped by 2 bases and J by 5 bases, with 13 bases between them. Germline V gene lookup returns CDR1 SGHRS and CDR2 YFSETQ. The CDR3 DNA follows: TGCGCCAGCAGCTTAGGAGGGAGGAAGGAGACCCAGTACTTC. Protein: CASSLGGRKETQYF.

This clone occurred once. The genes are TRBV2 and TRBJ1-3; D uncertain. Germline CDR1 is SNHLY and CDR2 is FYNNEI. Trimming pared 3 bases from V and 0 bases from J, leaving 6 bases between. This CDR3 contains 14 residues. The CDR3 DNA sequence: TGTGCCAGCAGTGAGCGGGACTCTGGAAACACCATATATTTT. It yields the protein CASSERDSGNTIYF.

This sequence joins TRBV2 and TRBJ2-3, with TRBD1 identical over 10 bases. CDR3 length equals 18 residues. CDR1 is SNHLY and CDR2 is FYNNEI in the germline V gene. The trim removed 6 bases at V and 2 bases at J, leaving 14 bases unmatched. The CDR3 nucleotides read TGTGCCAGCAGGACCACGGTGACCGGACAGGGGGACACAGATACGCAGTATTTT. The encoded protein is CASRTTVTGQGDTDTQYF.

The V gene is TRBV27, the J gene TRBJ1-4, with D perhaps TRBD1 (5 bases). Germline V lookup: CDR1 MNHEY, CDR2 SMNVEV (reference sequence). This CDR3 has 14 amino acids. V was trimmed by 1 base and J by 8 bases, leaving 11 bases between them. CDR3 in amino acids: CASSLFGGGEKLFF. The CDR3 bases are TGTGCCAGCAGTTTATTCGGGGGTGGCGAAAAACTGTTTTTT. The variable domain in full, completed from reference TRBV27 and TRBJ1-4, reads EAQVTQNPRYLITVTGKKLTVTCSQNMNHEYMSWYRQDPGLGLRQIYYSMNVEVTDKGDVPEGYKVSRKEKRNFPLILESPSPNQTSLYFCASSLFGGGEKLFFGSGTQLSVL.

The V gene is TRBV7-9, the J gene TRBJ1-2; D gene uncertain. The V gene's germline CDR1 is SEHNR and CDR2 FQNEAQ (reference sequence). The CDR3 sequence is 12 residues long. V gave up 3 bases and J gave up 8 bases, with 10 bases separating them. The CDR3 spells CASSFGLRGYTF. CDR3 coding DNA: TGTGCCAGCAGCTTCGGACTGCGGGGCTACACCTTC. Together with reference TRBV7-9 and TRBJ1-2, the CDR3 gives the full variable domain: DTGVSQNPRHKITKRGQNVTFRCDPISEHNRLYWYRQTLGQGPEFLTYFQNEAQLEKSRLLSDRFSAERPKGSFSTLEIQRTEQGDSAMYLCASSFGLRGYTFGSGTRLTVV.